This paragraph covers one T cell receptor (beta chain) sequence. This sample is part of a study of blood T cell repertoires in COVID-19. Study summary: COVID-19 samples from acute and convalescent phases originated in the United States, Italy and Spain. From T cells, B-cell-depleted T cells, or PBMCs came the material, which was cDNA or gDNA.

This CDR3 contains 16 residues. V shed 5 bases, J shed 3 bases, and the junction held 8 bases outside the gene matches. CDR1 and CDR2 from the germline V gene are SGHAT and FQDESV (reference sequence). In the authors' methods: By means of reference gene primer amplification, nucleated cell counts were estimated. Method: immunoSEQ multiplex PCR; TCRdb's copy keeps in-frame clones and lacks some. The DNA gave D and trimming, while V, J and clone size come from that table. The sample contains 250,000 or so clones, approximately 86% of which appear only once. The TCR comes from a man in his thirties or forties with active or convalescent COVID-19. Sequenced: peripheral blood. The chain is built from TRBV11-1 and TRBJ2-7, with 12 bases matching TRBD2. CDR3 bases: TGTGCCAGCAGCCAAGGACTAGCGGGGACCCTCTACGAGCAGTACTTC. It yields the protein CASSQGLAGTLYEQYF.